Presented here are 24 T cell receptor beta chains from one specimen sequenced in a study of blood T cells in healthy people across ages. Primed by a sample-barcoded 5' primer and a J-beta primer mix, a second PCR proceeded for about 6 to 12 cycles. Each CDR3 protein gets one entry after TCRdb re-called the 5' RACE reads with MiXCR. The sample yields 1.5 million to 2 million distinct CDR3 sequences, about 39% seen once. Sequenced input: blood. Receptor source: a human donor in good health.

Of note for this clonotype: The junction departs from germline at one end; a sequencing error may be responsible. This chain links TRBV25-1 with TRBJ1-5; D gene unclear. The CDR3 loop spans 14 amino acids. Germline V gene lookup returns CDR1 MGHDK and CDR2 SYGVNS. CDR3 sequence (DNA): TGTGCCAGTAGTGAATCGGTTGGCAATCAGCCCCAGCATTTT. It codes for CASSESVGNQPQHF.

This clonotype was detected once. This chain joins TRBV6-2 or TRBV6-3 and TRBJ2-1; the match to TRBD2 covers 8 bases. V was clipped by 0 bases and J by 5 bases; unmatched bases: 6. The CDR3 runs to 16 residues. Per germline, CDR1 MNHEY and CDR2 SVGEGT. CDR3 coding DNA: TGTGCCAGCAGTTACTCGATTAGCGGGGTAGACAATGAGCAGTTCTTC. Protein product: CASSYSISGVDNEQFF.

The chain has TRBV16 and TRBJ2-7; weak D call: TRBD1 (6 bases). This CDR3 has 15 amino acids. Germline V gene lookup returns CDR1 KGHSY and CDR2 FQNENV. The V end was cut by 1 base, the J end by 3 bases, with 13 bases between. CDR3 nucleotides: TGTGCCAGCAGCCAATTCACGGGACACGGCTACGAGCAGTACTTC. Protein sequence: CASSQFTGHGYEQYF.

In this sample, this clonotype turned up a few times. The J gene is TRBJ2-7, the V gene TRBV28; weak D call: TRBD1 (6 bases). This CDR3 spans 15 amino acids. Germline V gene lookup returns CDR1 MDHEN and CDR2 SYDVKM. V was cut by 4 bases and J by 4 bases, with 17 bases left in between. Here the CDR3 reads CASSSAGEGIYEQYF. Written as DNA, the CDR3 is TGTGCCAGCAGTTCTGCAGGGGAAGGGATTTACGAGCAGTACTTC.

The V and J genes are TRBV2 and TRBJ2-2; perhaps TRBD2 as D (5 bases). With 5 bases removed from V and 2 bases from J, the gap between germline ends came to 15 bases. This CDR3 comprises 16 residues. Germline-derived CDR1 and CDR2 are SNHLY and FYNNEI. The CDR3, as DNA: TGTGCCAGCAGTCCTCCGGGGAGTTTAAACACCGGGGAGCTGTTTTTT. It yields the protein CASSPPGSLNTGELFF. The whole variable domain, remainder taken from reference TRBV2 and TRBJ2-2, is EPEVTQTPSHQVTQMGQEVILRCVPISNHLYFYWYRQILGQKVEFLVSFYNNEISEKSEIFDDQFSVERPDGSNFTLKIRSTKLEDSAMYFCASSPPGSLNTGELFFGEGSRLTVL.

The chain couples TRBV15 to TRBJ1-5; D unclear. The germline V and J ends were trimmed by 3 bases and 3 bases, with 15 bases remaining between them. This CDR3 has 16 amino acids. Per the germline V gene, CDR1 is LNHNV and CDR2 is YYDKDF (reference sequence). The CDR3 nucleotides are TGTGCCACCAGCAGCACCGGGTCAGCTTACAATCAGCCCCAGCATTTT. This sequence encodes CATSSTGSAYNQPQHF.

J is TRBJ1-6 and V is TRBV4-3; no clear D. This CDR3 region has 15 residues. The V gene's germline CDR1 is LGHNA and CDR2 YSLEER. V lost 1 base and J 5 bases, leaving 9 bases between the germline ends. The CDR3 coding sequence is TGCGCCAGCAGCCAAGCGTCACGTGATAATTCACCCCTCCACTTT. This translates into CASSQASRDNSPLHF.

The chain joins TRBV10-3 to TRBJ2-4, with 9 bases identical to TRBD1. The J call may not be correct, given that the DNA end is closer to TRBJ2-7. CDR3 length: 15 residues. Germline V gene data show CDR1 as ENHRY and CDR2 as SYGVKD. In DNA, the CDR3 is TGTGCCATCAGTGAGTCGAGGACAGGGGACTACGAGCAGTACTTC. It is translated as CAISESRTGDYEQYF.

This chain connects TRBV5-5 to TRBJ2-5; TRBD1 agrees at 8 bases. J was trimmed by 4 bases and V by 0 bases; bases with no gene match: 5. CDR3 length equals 15 residues. The V gene's germline CDR1 is SGHKS and CDR2 YYEKEE (reference sequence). CDR3 DNA sequence: TGTGCCAGCAGCTTGGGAGAACAGGGGGGAGAGACCCAGTACTTC. This gives the protein CASSLGEQGGETQYF.

This chain uses TRBV25-1 with TRBJ1-6; TRBD1 might be the D (6 bases). Trimming took off 3 bases at V and 10 bases at J, with 16 bases between the two ends. This CDR3 has 15 residues. Germline V CDR1 and CDR2: MGHDK, SYGVNS. The CDR3 DNA sequence: TGTGCCAGCAGTGATCCAGGGGTGGTGGGCTCACCCCTCCACTTT. Residues: CASSDPGVVGSPLHF.

CDR3 bases: TGTGCCAGCAGTCAACGGGACCCAAACCCTCAGTTCTTC. Its translation is CASSQRDPNPQFF. This chain connects TRBV6-2 or TRBV6-3 to TRBJ2-1; D may match TRBD1 or TRBD2 (5 bases each). Per germline, CDR1 MNHEY and CDR2 SVGEGT. The V and J ends lost 5 bases and 13 bases respectively, with 18 bases between them. The CDR3 is made up of 13 amino acids.

The chain combines TRBV28 with TRBJ1-3, with D uncertain. This CDR3 has 14 residues. Germline loops: CDR1 MDHEN, CDR2 SYDVKM. V dropped 7 bases and J dropped 7 bases, with 17 bases sitting between them. CDR3 residues: CASNNPSSGNTIYF. For the CDR3, the DNA is TGTGCCAGCAACAACCCTAGCTCGGGGAACACCATATATTTT.

This clonotype was recorded a few times. V and J are TRBV7-2 and TRBJ1-4; the D gene is possibly TRBD1 (5 bases). V gave up 4 bases and J gave up 10 bases, with 13 bases separating them. There are 13 residues in the CDR3. CDR1 is SGHTA and CDR2 is FQGNSA in the germline V gene. CDR3 region: CASSSQQGGKLFF. The CDR3 nucleotides read TGTGCCAGCAGCTCCCAGCAGGGAGGAAAACTGTTTTTT.

This clonotype was counted a single time. The chain uses TRBV12-3 or TRBV12-4 and TRBJ2-1; 7 nucleotides agree with TRBD2. The CDR3 length is 13 residues. V dropped 9 bases and J dropped 13; count of bases not matched to a gene: 15. CDR3 sequence: CASASGPRETQFF. The CDR3 DNA is TGTGCCAGTGCTAGCGGCCCTCGGGAGACCCAGTTCTTC.

The V gene is TRBV20-1, the J gene TRBJ2-1; possibly TRBD1 or TRBD2 for D (5 bases each). CDR1 and CDR2 from the germline V gene are DFQATT and SNEGSKA (reference sequence). V lost 5 bases and J lost 8, with 22 bases in between. The CDR3 extends over 15 amino acids. CDR3 nucleotides: TGCAGTGCTCCCAAGGTTCGGGGCCCCGACGATGAGCAGTTCTTC. Translated, it gives CSAPKVRGPDDEQFF.

This clonotype turned up a few times. The V call is TRBV2, the J call TRBJ1-2, with TRBD1 matching over 11 bases. V dropped 2 bases and J dropped 8; count of bases not matched to a gene: 7. The CDR3 length is 15 residues. Germline CDR1 reads SNHLY; CDR2 reads FYNNEI. Here the CDR3 reads CASSEIRDRGYGYTF. The CDR3 nucleotides read TGTGCCAGCAGTGAAATCCGGGACAGGGGGTACGGCTACACCTTC.

The chain uses TRBV29-1 and TRBJ1-1; no firm D call. Trimming removed 6 bases at V and 1 base at J, with 9 bases between. This CDR3 region has 12 residues. In germline, CDR1 is SQVTM, CDR2 ANQGSEA. The CDR3 loop is CSVASANTEAFF. CDR3 DNA sequence: TGCAGCGTGGCCAGCGCGAACACTGAAGCTTTCTTT. The full variable domain, completed using reference TRBV29-1 and TRBJ1-1, is SAVISQKPSRDICQRGTSLTIQCQVDSQVTMMFWYRQQPGQSLTLIATANQGSEATYESGFVIDKFPISRPNLTFSTLTVSNMSPEDSSIYLCSVASANTEAFFGQGTRLTVV.

The chain uses TRBV3-1 and TRBJ2-5; D not resolved. The CDR3 covers 13 residues. Between the trimmed V and J ends, which lost 2 bases and 3 bases, there was a span of 7 bases. From germline, CDR1 is LGHDT and CDR2 YNNKEL (reference sequence). The CDR3: CASSQNRKETQYF. In nucleotides, the CDR3 is TGTGCCAGCAGCCAAAACAGAAAAGAGACCCAGTACTTC.

This clonotype was observed at least ten times. This chain links TRBV29-1 with TRBJ2-7; D remains ambiguous. The length of the CDR3 is 12 residues. CDR1 and CDR2 (germline): SQVTM, ANQGSEA. The V and J ends lost 7 bases and 3 bases respectively, with 13 bases between them. The CDR3 loop is CSARVTFYEQYF. The CDR3, as DNA: TGCAGCGCAAGAGTTACGTTCTACGAGCAGTACTTC.

CDR3 residues: CAISDGGASDTQYF. CDR3 DNA sequence: TGTGCCATCAGTGACGGGGGGGCCTCAGATACGCAGTATTTT. The chain employs TRBV10-3 and TRBJ2-3; 8 nucleotides match TRBD2. Germline V gene data show CDR1 as ENHRY and CDR2 as SYGVKD. The CDR3 is 14 residues long. V dropped 3 bases and J dropped 4; count of bases not matched to a gene: 3.

This clonotype turned up a few times. V usage is TRBV29-1 and J usage is TRBJ1-2, with D perhaps TRBD1 (6 bases). The V end was cut by 2 bases, the J end by 8 bases, with 12 bases between. This CDR3 is 12 amino acids long. The germline V gene has CDR1 SQVTM and CDR2 ANQGSEA. CDR3 bases: TGCAGCGTTGAATGGGGGGCTCAAGGCTACACCTTC. Its translation is CSVEWGAQGYTF.

CDR3 sequence reads: CASSFAPSGGYQETQYF. The DNA of the CDR3 is TGTGCCAGCAGCTTCGCCCCTAGCGGGGGGTATCAAGAGACCCAGTACTTC. The V call is TRBV5-6, the J call TRBJ2-7; 11 bases are shared with TRBD2. The J call may be in error: the DNA end matches TRBJ2-5 better. There are 17 residues in the CDR3. Germline V gene sequence: CDR1 SGHDT, CDR2 YYEEEE.

The chain employs TRBV7-2 and TRBJ2-1, with TRBD2 identical over 8 bases. The V gene end was trimmed by 5 bases and the J gene end by 0 bases; junction bases not matched to a gene: 3. The CDR3 has 15 amino acids. In germline, CDR1 is SGHTA, CDR2 FQGNSA. CDR3 in amino acids: CASSGRGGSYNEQFF. The DNA of the CDR3 is TGTGCCAGCAGCGGACGGGGGGGCTCCTACAATGAGCAGTTCTTC. The full variable domain, its missing parts supplied by reference TRBV7-2 and TRBJ2-1, is GAGVSQSPSNKVTEKGKDVELRCDPISGHTALYWYRQSLGQGLEFLIYFQGNSAPDKSGLPSDRFSAERTGGSVSTLTIQRTQQEDSAVYLCASSGRGGSYNEQFFGPGTRLTVL.

The J gene is TRBJ1-5, the V gene TRBV4-1; D is unclear. The V end was cut by 4 bases, the J end by 0 bases, with 16 bases between. The CDR3 has 17 residues. Per germline, CDR1 MGHRA and CDR2 YSYEKL. CDR3 in amino acids: CASSPFDLQPSNQPQHF. DNA of the CDR3: TGCGCCAGCAGCCCTTTTGATTTACAGCCTAGCAATCAGCCCCAGCATTTT.